The 27 T cell receptor beta chains listed next were all sequenced from one sample in a study of spatial heterogeneity in lung cancer. Time point here: sample taken at primary tumor resection. Sequencing of whole RNA from tumor, nontumor lung or frozen PBMC involved no sorting. A single record per CDR3 protein comes from TCRdb applying MiXCR to the 5' RACE reads. The table has about 45,000 distinct CDR3 sequences, about 11% seen once; the top ten hold about 43%. The input for sequencing was PBMCs, taken at surgery. All receptors come from a female donor with early-stage non-small cell lung cancer.

This clonotype showed up just a few times. This chain joins TRBV5-1 and TRBJ2-7, with 8 bases matching TRBD1. Germline values: CDR1 SGHRS, CDR2 YFSETQ. Trimming took 8 bases from V and 2 from J; bases not matched to a gene: 9. CDR3 size: 14 residues. CDR3 nucleotides: TGCGCCAGTCGATCTACGGACAGGGCCTACGAGCAGTACTTC. Its protein product is CASRSTDRAYEQYF.

The chain is built from TRBV19 and TRBJ1-5; 7 nucleotides agree with TRBD1. The germline V gene encodes CDR1 LNHDA and CDR2 SQIVND (reference sequence). The length of the CDR3 is 12 residues. V shed 11 bases and J 6 bases; nucleotides not matched to a gene: 7. The CDR3 DNA reads TGTGCCGGCCAGACAGGGACTCAGCCCCAGCATTTT. It specifies CAGQTGTQPQHF.

This clonotype was recorded at least ten times. V gene TRBV7-2 combines with J gene TRBJ1-4, with TRBD1 as a possible D gene (6 bases). With 2 bases removed from V and 0 bases from J, the gap between germline ends came to 7 bases. The CDR3 contains 15 residues. CDR1 is SGHTA, CDR2 FQGNSA, per germline. CDR3 coding DNA: TGTGCCAGCAGCTTATGGACAGCAACTAATGAAAAACTGTTTTTT. Its protein product is CASSLWTATNEKLFF.

This clonotype has just a few counts. The CDR3 loop reads CASSLNAGGRETQYF. The DNA for the CDR3 is TGTGCCAGCAGCTTAAATGCAGGGGGGCGCGAGACCCAGTACTTC. The V gene is TRBV7-9, the J gene TRBJ2-5; D is perhaps TRBD1 (7 bases). This CDR3 contains 15 residues. Trimming removed 2 bases at V and 5 bases at J, with 15 bases between. Per germline, CDR1 SEHNR and CDR2 FQNEAQ (reference sequence).

V is TRBV4-1 and J is TRBJ2-1; 8 nucleotides align to TRBD1. Trimming took 4 bases from V and 2 from J; bases not matched to a gene: 4. Germline V gene sequence: CDR1 MGHRA, CDR2 YSYEKL. This CDR3 contains 15 residues. The CDR3 sequence: CASSPTGEPYNEQFF. For the CDR3, the DNA is TGCGCCAGCAGCCCGACAGGGGAGCCCTACAATGAGCAGTTCTTC.

This clonotype was detected only a few times. V usage is TRBV9 and J usage is TRBJ2-5; TRBD2 aligns across 8 bases. The CDR3 extends over 17 amino acids. Germline loops: CDR1 SGDLS, CDR2 YYNGEE. The J segment lost 1 base and the V segment lost 0 bases, leaving 8 bases of the junction unmatched. The CDR3: CASSVAESGGFQETQYF. The CDR3 DNA reads TGTGCCAGCAGCGTAGCGGAGAGCGGGGGATTCCAAGAGACCCAGTACTTC.

The rearrangement uses TRBV5-6 and TRBJ1-4, with no clear D. V lost 4 bases and J lost 7, with 17 bases in between. Germline CDR1 SGHDT, CDR2 YYEEEE. This CDR3 contains 15 residues. The CDR3 loop is CASSKAALVAEKLFF. The DNA of the CDR3 is TGTGCCAGCAGCAAAGCGGCGCTAGTTGCTGAAAAACTGTTTTTT. Full variable domain (outside the CDR3, taken from reference TRBV5-6 and TRBJ1-4): DAGVTQSPTHLIKTRGQQVTLRCSPKSGHDTVSWYQQALGQGPQFIFQYYEEEERQRGNFPDRFSGHQFPNYSSELNVNALLLGDSALYLCASSKAALVAEKLFFGSGTQLSVL.

Notes on this clonotype: At one end, the junction sequence differs from germline, possibly due to a read error. V usage is TRBV24-1 and J usage is TRBJ1-2, with D maybe TRBD1 (5 bases). CDR3 length: 20 residues. Germline assignment: CDR1 KGHDR and CDR2 SFDVKD. CDR3 region: CTTSDNPRGWAVPENYGYTF. CDR3 in DNA: TGTACCACCAGTGATAACCCGCGGGGCTGGGCAGTCCCCGAAAACTATGGCTACACCTTC.

The J gene is TRBJ2-7, the V gene TRBV20-1, with D perhaps TRBD2 (6 bases). V shed 3 bases and J shed 3 bases, with 12 bases lying between them. The CDR3 contains 13 residues. From germline, CDR1 is DFQATT and CDR2 SNEGSKA (reference sequence). The CDR3 reads CSARGLNLYEQYF. The CDR3 coding sequence is TGCAGTGCTAGGGGACTCAACCTCTACGAGCAGTACTTC.

This clonotype was detected ten times or more. The chain recombines TRBV28 with TRBJ1-4; D is ambiguous. The length of the CDR3 is 15 residues. The V end was cut by 6 bases, the J end by 1 base, with 12 bases between. Germline CDR1 reads MDHEN; CDR2 reads SYDVKM. The DNA of the CDR3 is TGTGCCAGCAGCCTCGGAGGCCTAACTAATGAAAAACTGTTTTTT. This encodes CASSLGGLTNEKLFF.

This clonotype was recorded many times. The chain uses TRBV20-1 and TRBJ1-5; 9 bases agree with TRBD1. The CDR3 is 13 residues long. Losses at the gene ends were 6 bases for V and 7 bases for J; bases not matched to a gene: 7. Per germline, CDR1 DFQATT and CDR2 SNEGSKA (reference sequence). CDR3 loop: CSALDRGEQPQHF. DNA of the CDR3: TGCAGTGCCCTCGACAGGGGGGAACAGCCCCAGCATTTT.

The table lists this clonotype with a few counts. The rearrangement links TRBV10-3 to TRBJ2-6; D is unresolved. The germline gives CDR1 ENHRY, CDR2 SYGVKD. The CDR3 covers 16 residues. Trimming took off 0 bases at V and 0 bases at J, with 6 bases between the two ends. CDR3 sequence reads: CAISESTVSGANVLTF. The CDR3, as DNA: TGTGCCATCAGTGAGTCAACAGTCTCTGGGGCCAACGTCCTGACTTTC.

The V call is TRBV3-1, the J call TRBJ2-5; D remains ambiguous. This CDR3 is 13 amino acids long. The germline V and J ends were trimmed by 1 base and 5 bases, with 8 bases remaining between them. CDR1 LGHDT and CDR2 YNNKEL come from the germline V gene (reference sequence). The CDR3 DNA is TGTGCCAGCAGCCAAGGAACCTCGGAGACCCAGTACTTC. Protein sequence: CASSQGTSETQYF.

This clonotype was counted ten times or more. The chain is built from TRBV7-6 and TRBJ2-7, with no clear D. This CDR3 spans 14 amino acids. V was shortened by 6 bases and J by 0 bases, with 12 bases between the two germline ends. The germline CDR1 and CDR2 sequences are SGHVS and FNYEAQ. The CDR3 loop is CASSLRMGSYEQYF. Here the CDR3 DNA reads TGTGCCAGCAGTTTGAGGATGGGCTCCTACGAGCAGTACTTC.

This clonotype was observed a handful of times. The chain recombines TRBV5-1 with TRBJ2-2, with 7 bases aligning to TRBD1. Germline CDR1 and CDR2: SGHRS and YFSETQ. The CDR3 runs 14 residues. Losses at the gene ends were 6 bases for V and 4 bases for J; bases not matched to a gene: 6. The CDR3 is CASNRDRPTGELFF. The CDR3, as DNA: TGCGCCAGCAACCGGGACAGACCCACCGGGGAGCTGTTTTTT.

Concerning this clonotype: Its ends do not fully match the called genes, so a read error is possible. The chain is built from TRBV2 and TRBJ2-3; TRBD2 matches at 13 bases. This CDR3 is 18 amino acids long. CDR1 and CDR2 from the germline V gene are SNHLY and FYNNEI. The CDR3 DNA reads TGTGCCAGCAGCGAAGGGAGGGGACTAGCGGGGTGGGTAGATACGCAGTATTTT. It encodes CASSEGRGLAGWVDTQYF.

V usage is TRBV4-3 and J usage is TRBJ2-2; D is undetermined. This CDR3 comprises 14 residues. From germline, CDR1 is LGHNA and CDR2 YSLEER. Trimming took 0 bases from V and 4 from J, leaving 6 bases between them. In DNA form, the CDR3 reads TGCGCCAGCAGCCAAGACACGGTCACCGGGGAGCTGTTTTTT. This translates into CASSQDTVTGELFF.

This chain joins TRBV4-1 and TRBJ1-2; D is possibly TRBD1 (5 bases). Trimming cost V 0 bases and J 2 bases, with 10 bases left between them. This CDR3 has 15 residues. The V gene's germline CDR1 is MGHRA and CDR2 YSYEKL. Written as DNA, the CDR3 is TGCGCCAGCAGCCAAGAGACCGGGGGGAACTATGGCTACACCTTC. This translates into CASSQETGGNYGYTF.

This clonotype was counted at least ten times. The rearrangement links TRBV6-5 to TRBJ1-4; 7 positions agree with TRBD1. The CDR3 extends over 14 amino acids. From germline, CDR1 is MNHEY and CDR2 SVGAGI. V shed 6 bases, J shed 3 bases, and the junction held 4 bases outside the gene matches. DNA of the CDR3: TGTGCCAGCAGAAGGACAGGTGCTAATGAAAAACTGTTTTTT. Encoded protein: CASRRTGANEKLFF.

This chain connects TRBV5-1 to TRBJ2-5; D perhaps matches TRBD2 (6 bases). CDR1 and CDR2 from the germline V gene are SGHRS and YFSETQ. The length of the CDR3 is 14 residues. V was trimmed by 5 bases and J by 5 bases, leaving 16 bases between them. The CDR3, as DNA: TGCGCCAGCAGTACAAGCGGGCGGGCGGAGACCCAGTACTTC. Protein sequence: CASSTSGRAETQYF.

J is TRBJ1-2 and V is TRBV19, with D perhaps matching TRBD1 (5 bases). CDR1 and CDR2 from the germline V gene are LNHDA and SQIVND (reference sequence). The length of the CDR3 is 16 residues. V dropped 4 bases and J dropped 2 bases, with 17 bases sitting between them. Written as DNA, the CDR3 is TGTGCCAGTAGTACCTCCCTGTTGGACACGAACTATGGCTACACCTTC. This codes for CASSTSLLDTNYGYTF.

The chain joins TRBV29-1 to TRBJ1-1; D remains ambiguous. This CDR3 has 13 amino acids. The ends were cut back, 7 bases at V and 5 bases at J, with 17 bases in the middle. Germline CDR1 SQVTM, CDR2 ANQGSEA. The CDR3 is CSAVNSKATEAFF. CDR3 nucleotide sequence: TGCAGCGCGGTCAATTCGAAAGCGACTGAAGCTTTCTTT.

This clonotype was detected a few times. This chain joins TRBV11-2 and TRBJ2-7; 7 bases map to TRBD1. CDR3 length: 14 residues. Germline CDR1 reads SGHAT; CDR2 reads FQNNGV. Unmatched junction bases numbered 10, after V lost 5 bases and J lost 6 bases. CDR3 sequence: CASSPGTALVEQYF. In DNA form, the CDR3 reads TGTGCCAGCAGCCCCGGGACAGCCCTTGTCGAGCAGTACTTC.

This chain joins TRBV7-9 and TRBJ2-2; TRBD1 matches 11 bases. The germline CDR1 and CDR2 sequences are SEHNR and FQNEAQ (reference sequence). The CDR3 has 15 residues. With 8 bases clipped from V and 0 bases from J, the junction kept 2 bases outside the gene matches. The CDR3 bases are TGTGCCAGCGGGACAGGGGGGACGAACACCGGGGAGCTGTTTTTT. Translated, it gives CASGTGGTNTGELFF.

The sample holds a few counts of this clonotype. The chain carries TRBV11-3 and TRBJ2-1, with D unresolved. Germline V gene lookup returns CDR1 SGHNT and CDR2 YENEEA. V dropped 2 bases and J dropped 7 bases, with 9 bases sitting between them. The CDR3 has 13 amino acids. The chain's CDR3 is CASSLSLENEQFF. In DNA, the CDR3 is TGTGCCAGCAGCTTAAGTCTAGAGAATGAGCAGTTCTTC.

This sequence joins TRBV6-5 and TRBJ2-2, with a weak D call TRBD2 (7 bases). CDR1 MNHEY and CDR2 SVGAGI come from the germline V gene. This CDR3 region has 17 residues. V shed 2 bases and J shed 5 bases, with 18 bases lying between them. The CDR3 reads CASSYGTQAGATGELFF. CDR3 nucleotides: TGTGCCAGCAGTTACGGGACCCAGGCGGGGGCGACCGGGGAGCTGTTTTTT.

This clonotype came up a few times. This chain connects TRBV6-5 to TRBJ2-1, with 7 bases identical to TRBD2. Germline trimming cut 10 bases from V and 7 bases from J; bases unmatched to any gene: 13. This CDR3 region has 14 residues. Germline V gene data show CDR1 as MNHEY and CDR2 as SVGAGI. In DNA form, the CDR3 reads TGTGCCACTGATCCTACTAGCGTCCCAAATGAGCAGTTCTTC. Its protein is CATDPTSVPNEQFF.